Presented here are 25 T cell receptor beta chains from one specimen sequenced in a study of cytomegalovirus exposure and HLA in healthy donors. Data came from immunoSEQ multiplex PCR; TCRdb stores just in-frame clones and leaves some out. The table records 200,000 to 300,000 clones, just under 90% of them present only once. Sample: PBMCs. Receptors were obtained from a man aged 18-30 years in good health and CMV-seronegative.

The rearrangement links TRBV7-9 to TRBJ1-2; D remains unclear. The V gene's germline CDR1 is SEHNR and CDR2 FQNEAQ (reference sequence). CDR3 length: 14 residues. With 0 bases removed from V and 7 bases from J, the gap between germline ends came to 12 bases. The CDR3 here is CASSLALKEGGYTF. DNA for the CDR3: TGTGCCAGCAGCTTAGCGCTTAAGGAGGGTGGCTACACCTTC.

This chain connects TRBV11-2 to TRBJ1-1; maybe TRBD1 (5 bases). Germline CDR1 SGHAT, CDR2 FQNNGV. Trimming left V 7 bases short and J 2 bases short, with 17 bases between. The CDR3 has 15 amino acids. CDR3 bases: TGTGCCAGCACCTCTTTTGAAGGGGTAAACACTGAAGCTTTCTTT. This sequence encodes CASTSFEGVNTEAFF.

The J gene is TRBJ2-2, the V gene TRBV2; tentatively, D is TRBD1 (6 bases). Trimming removed 8 bases at V and 7 bases at J, with 8 bases between. Looked up from germline, CDR1 is SNHLY and CDR2 is FYNNEI. The CDR3 totals 11 residues. Written as DNA, the CDR3 is TGTGCCAGCCAAGGGGGCGGGGAGCTGTTTTTT. Translation gives CASQGGGELFF.

The gene calls are TRBV27 and TRBJ1-1, with D possibly TRBD1 on 6 matching bases. V shed 7 bases and J shed 4 bases, with 10 bases lying between them. Germline lookup yields CDR1 MNHEY and CDR2 SMNVEV (reference sequence). The CDR3 is made up of 12 amino acids. CDR3 in DNA: TGTGCCAGCAAGGGGGGGATCACTGAAGCTTTCTTT. Translating gives CASKGGITEAFF.

The chain recombines TRBV5-1 with TRBJ2-2; 8 positions agree with TRBD1. Germline-derived CDR1 and CDR2 are SGHRS and YFSETQ. V shed 4 bases and J 2 bases; nucleotides not matched to a gene: 7. This CDR3 has 16 residues. CDR3 coding DNA: TGCGCCAGCAGCCCCAACAGGGGGACAAACACCGGGGAGCTGTTTTTT. It yields the protein CASSPNRGTNTGELFF.

The chain combines TRBV4-2 with TRBJ2-3; TRBD2 matches 9 bases. Unmatched junction bases numbered 12, after V lost 8 bases and J lost 6 bases. The germline V gene encodes CDR1 LGHNA and CDR2 YNFKEQ. CDR3 size: 15 residues. The CDR3 region has the DNA TGTGCCAGCGCCTCGCCGGGACTAGCTATCGATACGCAGTATTTT. This encodes CASASPGLAIDTQYF.

V and J are TRBV11-2 and TRBJ1-2, with TRBD1 identical over 7 bases. The CDR3 runs 16 residues. The germline CDR1 and CDR2 sequences are SGHAT and FQNNGV. Unmatched junction bases numbered 11, after V lost 6 bases and J lost 1 base. CDR3 coding DNA: TGTGCCAGCAGTTCGACCGGGACAGTTCGTAACTATGGCTACACCTTC. It encodes CASSSTGTVRNYGYTF.

The V call is TRBV27, the J call TRBJ1-6; a possible D gene is TRBD1 (5 bases). V lost 2 bases and J 8 bases, leaving 16 bases between the germline ends. The CDR3 extends over 16 amino acids. In germline, CDR1 is MNHEY, CDR2 SMNVEV (reference sequence). The CDR3 loop is CASSLMVRVGDSPLHF. In DNA form, the CDR3 reads TGTGCCAGCAGTTTAATGGTCAGAGTAGGGGATTCACCCCTCCACTTT.

The chain recombines TRBV2 with TRBJ2-1; D may be TRBD1 (5 bases). Germline V gene sequence: CDR1 SNHLY, CDR2 FYNNEI. V lost 8 bases and J 6 bases, leaving 11 bases between the germline ends. This CDR3 spans 12 amino acids. CDR3 nucleotides: TGTGCCAGCCTACGGACACCCAATGAGCAGTTCTTC. Residues: CASLRTPNEQFF. The complete variable domain, with remaining parts taken from reference TRBV2 and TRBJ2-1, reads EPEVTQTPSHQVTQMGQEVILRCVPISNHLYFYWYRQILGQKVEFLVSFYNNEISEKSEIFDDQFSVERPDGSNFTLKIRSTKLEDSAMYFCASLRTPNEQFFGPGTRLTVL.

The chain carries TRBV14 and TRBJ2-3, with a weak D call TRBD2 (6 bases). V lost 0 bases, J lost 2 bases, and 9 bases lay in between. Germline V gene data show CDR1 as SGHDN and CDR2 as FVKESK. The CDR3 totals 15 residues. CDR3 sequence: CASSQERGFTDTQYF. Here the CDR3 DNA reads TGTGCCAGCAGCCAAGAACGGGGGTTCACAGATACGCAGTATTTT.

This chain joins TRBV6-6 and TRBJ2-2, with 8 bases that match TRBD2. The CDR3 length is 13 residues. After removal of 9 bases from V and 5 bases from J, the junction contained 5 bases not matched to a gene. Germline CDR1 is MNHNY and CDR2 is SVGAGI (reference sequence). The CDR3: CASRGLGTGELFF. DNA of the CDR3: TGTGCCAGTCGGGGACTAGGGACCGGGGAGCTGTTTTTT.

Remarks on this clone: The junction shows a germline mismatch at one end, possibly a read error. The chain joins TRBV7-2 to TRBJ2-1; 9 bases map to TRBD2. The CDR3 totals 15 residues. Per germline, CDR1 SGHTA and CDR2 FQGNSA. The CDR3 is CANSLASGAYNEQFF. CDR3 DNA: TGTGCCAACAGCTTAGCTAGCGGGGCTTACAATGAGCAGTTCTTC. Full variable domain (outside the CDR3, taken from reference TRBV7-2 and TRBJ2-1): GAGVSQSPSNKVTEKGKDVELRCDPISGHTALYWYRQSLGQGLEFLIYFQGNSAPDKSGLPSDRFSAERTGGSVSTLTIQRTQQEDSAVYLCANSLASGAYNEQFFGPGTRLTVL.

J is TRBJ1-1 and V is TRBV9; TRBD1 matches 8 bases. The CDR3 totals 15 residues. V lost 4 bases to trimming and J lost 10 bases; unmatched junction nucleotides: 15. The germline V gene has CDR1 SGDLS and CDR2 YYNGEE. CDR3 in DNA: TGTGCCAGCAGCCCAGGGGTCCGGGACAGGATATCAGCTTTCTTT. Its translation is CASSPGVRDRISAFF.

V gene TRBV5-1 combines with J gene TRBJ2-7; D might be TRBD1 (7 bases). The length of the CDR3 is 16 residues. The germline gives CDR1 SGHRS, CDR2 YFSETQ. V shed 2 bases and J shed 4 bases, with 19 bases lying between them. CDR3 DNA sequence: TGCGCCAGCAGCTTAGAACCCAGGGGGGCCCGGTACGAGCAGTACTTC. Encoded protein: CASSLEPRGARYEQYF.

This clone appeared a single time. V is TRBV27 and J is TRBJ1-5, with 11 bases aligning to TRBD1. CDR3 length equals 13 residues. The germline CDR1 and CDR2 sequences are MNHEY and SMNVEV (reference sequence). Losses at the gene ends were 5 bases for V and 6 bases for J; bases not matched to a gene: 0. The CDR3 here is CASSGTGGQPQHF. Written as DNA, the CDR3 is TGTGCCAGCAGTGGGACAGGGGGTCAGCCCCAGCATTTT.

This sequence joins TRBV20-1 and TRBJ2-1; unclear D gene. CDR3 length equals 11 residues. CDR1 is DFQATT, CDR2 SNEGSKA, per germline (reference sequence). The V end was cut by 5 bases, the J end by 6 bases, with 8 bases between. The CDR3 sequence is CSALEVNEQFF. The CDR3 DNA reads as TGCAGTGCTCTCGAGGTCAATGAGCAGTTCTTC.

The V gene is TRBV5-1, the J gene TRBJ2-7; possible D gene TRBD2, 6 bases. CDR3 length: 19 amino acids. V was clipped by 4 bases and J by 3 bases, with 29 bases between them. Germline CDR1 SGHRS, CDR2 YFSETQ. CDR3: CASSPGLGGIPAEGYEQYF. DNA for the CDR3: TGCGCCAGCAGCCCGGGGCTCGGCGGGATCCCGGCGGAAGGCTACGAGCAGTACTTC.

In this sample, this clone turned up once. The V and J genes are TRBV30 and TRBJ2-5; D is unclear. The V end was cut by 2 bases, the J end by 3 bases, with 13 bases between. The CDR3 is made up of 14 amino acids. Germline CDR1 GTSNPN, CDR2 SVGIG (reference sequence). DNA of the CDR3: TGTGCCTGGAGTAAGTCCCGGTTGGAAGAGACCCAGTACTTC. It is translated as CAWSKSRLEETQYF.

This chain connects TRBV30 to TRBJ1-1; 7 nucleotides agree with TRBD1. Germline assignment: CDR1 GTSNPN and CDR2 SVGIG (reference sequence). The CDR3 has 11 residues. V was clipped by 3 bases and J by 7 bases; unmatched bases: 2. CDR3 DNA sequence: TGTGCCTGGAGCCGACAGGGTGAAGCTTTCTTT. As protein: CAWSRQGEAFF.

The chain has TRBV5-1 and TRBJ1-3, with D unclear. Trimming took off 4 bases at V and 0 bases at J, with 11 bases between the two ends. This CDR3 is 15 amino acids long. Per germline, CDR1 SGHRS and CDR2 YFSETQ. Here the CDR3 reads CASSPSLGSGNTIYF. DNA of the CDR3: TGCGCCAGCAGCCCTTCCCTCGGCTCTGGAAACACCATATATTTT.

CDR3 region: CASNLGTARELFF. CDR3 nucleotide sequence: TGTGCCAGCAATCTCGGGACAGCGAGGGAGCTGTTTTTT. The gene calls are TRBV28 and TRBJ2-2; 7 bases fit TRBD1. V was clipped by 7 bases and J by 9 bases; unmatched bases: 8. The CDR3 has 13 residues. Germline CDR1 reads MDHEN; CDR2 reads SYDVKM. The whole variable domain, remainder taken from reference TRBV28 and TRBJ2-2, is DVKVTQSSRYLVKRTGEKVFLECVQDMDHENMFWYRQDPGLGLRLIYFSYDVKMKEKGDIPEGYSVSREKKERFSLILESASTNQTSMYLCASNLGTARELFFGEGSRLTVL.

The rearrangement uses TRBV7-2 and TRBJ2-6; no clear D. The CDR3 is made up of 16 amino acids. Germline V CDR1 and CDR2: SGHTA, FQGNSA. Trimming shortened V by 5 bases and J by 0 bases, and 11 bases separated the two germline ends. The CDR3 DNA sequence: TGTGCCAGCAGCCTTACAAGTAACTCTGGGGCCAACGTCCTGACTTTC. Residues: CASSLTSNSGANVLTF.

This chain uses TRBV6-6 with TRBJ1-1; a weak D match, TRBD1 (5 bases). This CDR3 region has 14 residues. Germline lookup yields CDR1 MNHNY and CDR2 SVGAGI (reference sequence). The V and J ends lost 7 bases and 3 bases respectively, with 15 bases between them. CDR3 region: CASTYWGGDTEAFF. CDR3 DNA: TGTGCCAGCACCTACTGGGGGGGAGACACTGAAGCTTTCTTT.

This chain links TRBV9 with TRBJ1-2; tentatively, D is TRBD1 (5 bases). V lost 0 bases and J 0 bases, leaving 27 bases between the germline ends. Germline V CDR1 and CDR2: SGDLS, YYNGEE. The CDR3 spans 21 residues. The CDR3 spells CASSVVGEGIPTTLANYGYTF. For the CDR3, the DNA is TGTGCCAGCAGCGTAGTAGGGGAGGGGATTCCGACCACCTTAGCTAACTATGGCTACACCTTC.

This clone came up a few times. The gene calls are TRBV10-3 and TRBJ1-2, with a tentative D call TRBD1 (6 bases). Deletions cut 2 bases from V and 8 bases from J, with 12 bases between. This CDR3 region has 13 residues. Germline V gene sequence: CDR1 ENHRY, CDR2 SYGVKD. The CDR3 sequence is CAISESTGTGYTF. Written as DNA, the CDR3 is TGTGCCATCAGTGAGAGCACAGGGACCGGCTACACCTTC.